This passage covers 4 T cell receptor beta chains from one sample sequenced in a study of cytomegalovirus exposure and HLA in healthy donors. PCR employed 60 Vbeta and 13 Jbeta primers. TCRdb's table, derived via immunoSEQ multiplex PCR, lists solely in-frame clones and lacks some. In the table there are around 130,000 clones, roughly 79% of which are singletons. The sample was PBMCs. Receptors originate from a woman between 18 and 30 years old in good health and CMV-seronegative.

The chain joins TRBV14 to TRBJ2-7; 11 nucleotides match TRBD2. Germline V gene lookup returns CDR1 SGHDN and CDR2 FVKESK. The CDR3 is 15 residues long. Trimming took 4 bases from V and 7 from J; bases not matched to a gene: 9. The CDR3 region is CASSLVTSGAWEQYF. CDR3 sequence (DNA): TGTGCCAGCAGCCTTGTGACTAGCGGGGCCTGGGAGCAGTACTTC.

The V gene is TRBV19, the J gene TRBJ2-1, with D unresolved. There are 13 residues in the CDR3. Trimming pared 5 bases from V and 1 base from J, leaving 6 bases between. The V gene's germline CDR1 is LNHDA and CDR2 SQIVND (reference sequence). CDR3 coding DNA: TGTGCCAGTAGTTACGGGTCCTACAATGAGCAGTTCTTC. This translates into CASSYGSYNEQFF.

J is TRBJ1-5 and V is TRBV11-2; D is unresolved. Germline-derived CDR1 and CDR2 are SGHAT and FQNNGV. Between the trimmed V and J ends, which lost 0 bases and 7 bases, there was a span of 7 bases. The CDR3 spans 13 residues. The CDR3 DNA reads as TGTGCCAGCAGCTTAGATGTGAGGCAGCCCCAGCATTTT. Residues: CASSLDVRQPQHF. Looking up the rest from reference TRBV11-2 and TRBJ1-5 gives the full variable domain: EAGVAQSPRYKIIEKRQSVAFWCNPISGHATLYWYQQILGQGPKLLIQFQNNGVVDDSQLPKDRFSAERLKGVDSTLKIQPAKLEDSAVYLCASSLDVRQPQHFGDGTRLSIL.

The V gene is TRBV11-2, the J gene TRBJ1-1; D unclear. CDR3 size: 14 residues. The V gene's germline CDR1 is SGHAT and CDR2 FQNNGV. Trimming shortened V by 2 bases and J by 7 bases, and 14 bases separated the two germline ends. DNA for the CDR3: TGTGCCAGCAGCTTAACACAGCGGATCTTTGAAGCTTTCTTT. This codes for CASSLTQRIFEAFF.